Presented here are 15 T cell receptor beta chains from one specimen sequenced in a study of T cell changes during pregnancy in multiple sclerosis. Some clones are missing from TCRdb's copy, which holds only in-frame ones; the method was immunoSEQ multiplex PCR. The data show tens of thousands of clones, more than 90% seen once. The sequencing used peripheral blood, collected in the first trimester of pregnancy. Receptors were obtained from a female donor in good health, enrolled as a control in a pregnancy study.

CDR3 sequence (DNA): TGTGCCAGCAGCTCCCAGGGCGGCGGCAATGAGCAGTTCTTC. It translates to CASSSQGGGNEQFF. The chain couples TRBV7-2 to TRBJ2-1, with D possibly matching TRBD1 (5 bases). This CDR3 region has 14 residues. Trimming pared 4 bases from V and 6 bases from J, leaving 13 bases between. CDR1 is SGHTA, CDR2 FQGNSA, per germline.

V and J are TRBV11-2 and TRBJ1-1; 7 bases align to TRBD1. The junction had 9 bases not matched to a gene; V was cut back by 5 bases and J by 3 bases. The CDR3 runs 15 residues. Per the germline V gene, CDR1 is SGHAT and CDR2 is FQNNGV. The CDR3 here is CASSPFNQGDTEAFF. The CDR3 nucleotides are TGTGCCAGCAGCCCCTTTAACCAGGGGGACACTGAAGCTTTCTTT.

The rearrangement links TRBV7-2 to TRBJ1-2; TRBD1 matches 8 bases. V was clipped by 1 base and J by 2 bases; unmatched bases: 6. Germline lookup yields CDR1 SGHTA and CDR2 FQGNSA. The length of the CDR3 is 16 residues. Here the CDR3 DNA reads TGTGCCAGCAGCTTAGGGCAGGGGGCGGGAAACTATGGCTACACCTTC. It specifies CASSLGQGAGNYGYTF.

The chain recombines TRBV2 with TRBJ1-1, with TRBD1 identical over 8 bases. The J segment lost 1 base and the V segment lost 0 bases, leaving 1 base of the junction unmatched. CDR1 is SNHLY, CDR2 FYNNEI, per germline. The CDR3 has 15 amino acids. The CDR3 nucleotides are TGTGCCAGCAGTGAAGCGCAGGGGGCGAACACTGAAGCTTTCTTT. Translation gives CASSEAQGANTEAFF.

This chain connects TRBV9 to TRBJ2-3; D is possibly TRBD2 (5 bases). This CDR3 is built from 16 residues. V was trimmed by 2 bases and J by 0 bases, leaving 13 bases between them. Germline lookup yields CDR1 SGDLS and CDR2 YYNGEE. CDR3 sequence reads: CASSVRRSGSTDTQYF. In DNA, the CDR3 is TGTGCCAGCAGCGTCCGTAGGAGCGGAAGCACAGATACGCAGTATTTT.

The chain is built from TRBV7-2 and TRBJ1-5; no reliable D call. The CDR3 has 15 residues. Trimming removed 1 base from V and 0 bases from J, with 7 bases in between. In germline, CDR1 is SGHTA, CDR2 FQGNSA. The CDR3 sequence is CASSLVSDSNQPQHF. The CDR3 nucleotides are TGTGCCAGCAGCTTAGTGAGTGATAGCAATCAGCCCCAGCATTTT.

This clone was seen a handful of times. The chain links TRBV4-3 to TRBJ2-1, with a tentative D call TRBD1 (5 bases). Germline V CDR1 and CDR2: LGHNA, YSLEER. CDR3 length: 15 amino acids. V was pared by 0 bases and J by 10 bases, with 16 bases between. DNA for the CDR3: TGCGCCAGCAGCCAAGATACTAATACAGGTAGAGAGCAGTTCTTC. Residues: CASSQDTNTGREQFF.

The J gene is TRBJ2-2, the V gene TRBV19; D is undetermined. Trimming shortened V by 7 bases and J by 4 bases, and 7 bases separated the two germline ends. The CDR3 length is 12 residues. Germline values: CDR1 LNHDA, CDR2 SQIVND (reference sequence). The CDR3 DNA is TGTGCCAGTACTTGGAGCACCGGGGAGCTGTTTTTT. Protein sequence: CASTWSTGELFF.

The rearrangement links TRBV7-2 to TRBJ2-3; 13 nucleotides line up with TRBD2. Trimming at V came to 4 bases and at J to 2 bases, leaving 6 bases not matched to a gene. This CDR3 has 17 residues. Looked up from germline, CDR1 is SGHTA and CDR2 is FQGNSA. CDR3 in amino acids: CASSSKTSGRATDTQYF. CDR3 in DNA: TGTGCCAGCAGCTCAAAAACTAGCGGGAGGGCCACAGATACGCAGTATTTT.

The CDR3 protein is CASSRTSGGDNEQFF. The CDR3 DNA follows: TGTGCCAGTAGTAGGACTAGCGGGGGGGACAATGAGCAGTTCTTC. V and J are TRBV19 and TRBJ2-1, with 15 bases lining up with TRBD2. V shed 4 bases and J 5 bases; nucleotides not matched to a gene: 0. The V gene's germline CDR1 is LNHDA and CDR2 SQIVND (reference sequence). The CDR3 loop spans 15 amino acids.

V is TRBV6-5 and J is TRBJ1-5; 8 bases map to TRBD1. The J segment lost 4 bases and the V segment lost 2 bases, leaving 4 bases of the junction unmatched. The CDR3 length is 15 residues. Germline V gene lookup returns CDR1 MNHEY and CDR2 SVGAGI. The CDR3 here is CASSYDRGRNQPQHF. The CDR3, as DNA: TGTGCCAGCAGTTACGACAGGGGCAGGAATCAGCCCCAGCATTTT.

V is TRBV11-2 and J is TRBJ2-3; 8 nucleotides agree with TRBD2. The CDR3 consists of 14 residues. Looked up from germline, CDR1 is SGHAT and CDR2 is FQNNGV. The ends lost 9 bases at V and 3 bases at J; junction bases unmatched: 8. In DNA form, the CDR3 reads TGTGCCAGTTTAAGCGGGAGCGGAACAGATACGCAGTATTTT. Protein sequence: CASLSGSGTDTQYF.

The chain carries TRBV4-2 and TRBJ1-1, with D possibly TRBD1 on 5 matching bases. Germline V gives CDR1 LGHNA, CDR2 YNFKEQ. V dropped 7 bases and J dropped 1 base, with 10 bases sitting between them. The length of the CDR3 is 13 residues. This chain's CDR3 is CASKGPANTEAFF. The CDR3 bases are TGTGCCAGCAAGGGGCCTGCGAACACTGAAGCTTTCTTT.

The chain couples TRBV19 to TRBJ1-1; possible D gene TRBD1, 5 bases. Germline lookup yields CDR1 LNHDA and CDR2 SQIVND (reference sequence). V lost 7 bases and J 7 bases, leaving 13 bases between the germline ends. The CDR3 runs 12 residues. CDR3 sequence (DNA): TGTGCCAGTACCCCTGGGGGACTTGAAGCTTTCTTT. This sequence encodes CASTPGGLEAFF.

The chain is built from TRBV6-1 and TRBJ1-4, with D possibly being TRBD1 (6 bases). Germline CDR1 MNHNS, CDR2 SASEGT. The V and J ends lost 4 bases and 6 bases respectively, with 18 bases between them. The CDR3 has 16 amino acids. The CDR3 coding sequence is TGTGCCAGCAGTGGCATTCCCAGGGGTTTTTATGAAAAACTGTTTTTT. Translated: CASSGIPRGFYEKLFF.